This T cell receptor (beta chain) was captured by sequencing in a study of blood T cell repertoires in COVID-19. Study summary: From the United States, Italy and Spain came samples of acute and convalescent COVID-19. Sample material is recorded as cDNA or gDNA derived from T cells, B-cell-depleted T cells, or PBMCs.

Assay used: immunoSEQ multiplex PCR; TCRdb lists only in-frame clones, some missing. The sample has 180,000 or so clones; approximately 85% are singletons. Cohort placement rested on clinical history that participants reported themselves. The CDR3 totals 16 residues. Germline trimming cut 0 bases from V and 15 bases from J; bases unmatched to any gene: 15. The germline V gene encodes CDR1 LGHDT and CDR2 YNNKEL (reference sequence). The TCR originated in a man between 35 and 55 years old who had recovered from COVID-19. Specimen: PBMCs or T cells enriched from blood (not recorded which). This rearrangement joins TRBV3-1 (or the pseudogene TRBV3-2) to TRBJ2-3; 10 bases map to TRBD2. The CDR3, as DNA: TGTGCCAGCAGCCAAGATCGACGGCTAGCGGGAGTAATTTGTTATTTT. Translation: CASSQDRRLAGVICYF.